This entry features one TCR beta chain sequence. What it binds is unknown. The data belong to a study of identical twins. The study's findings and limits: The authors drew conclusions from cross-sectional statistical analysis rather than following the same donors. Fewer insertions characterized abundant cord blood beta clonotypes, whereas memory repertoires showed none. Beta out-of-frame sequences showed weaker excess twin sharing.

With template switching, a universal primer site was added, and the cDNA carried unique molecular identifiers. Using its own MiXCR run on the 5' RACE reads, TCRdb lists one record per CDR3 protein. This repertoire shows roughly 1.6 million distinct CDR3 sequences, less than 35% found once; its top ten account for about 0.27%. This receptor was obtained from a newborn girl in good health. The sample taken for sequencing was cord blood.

The CDR3, as DNA: TGCAGCGTTGAATGGGACAGCGCGCCTGAAAAACTGTTTTTT. Translating gives CSVEWDSAPEKLFF. V and J are TRBV29-1 and TRBJ1-4; 7 positions agree with TRBD1. V was pared by 2 bases and J by 7 bases, with 7 bases of the junction left unmatched. This CDR3 is built from 14 residues. The germline gives CDR1 SQVTM, CDR2 ANQGSEA.